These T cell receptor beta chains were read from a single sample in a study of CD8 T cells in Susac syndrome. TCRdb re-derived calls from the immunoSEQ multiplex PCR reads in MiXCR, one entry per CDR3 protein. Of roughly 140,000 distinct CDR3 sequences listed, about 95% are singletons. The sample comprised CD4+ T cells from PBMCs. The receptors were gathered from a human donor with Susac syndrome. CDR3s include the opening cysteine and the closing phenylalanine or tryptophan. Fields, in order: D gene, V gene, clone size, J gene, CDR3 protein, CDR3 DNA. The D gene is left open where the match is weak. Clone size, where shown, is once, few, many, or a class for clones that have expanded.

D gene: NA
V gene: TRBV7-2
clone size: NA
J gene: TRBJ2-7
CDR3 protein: CASSSVDSLGGYEQYF
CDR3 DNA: TGTGCCAGCAGCTCCGTGGACTCCCTCGGGGGTTACGAGCAGTACTTC

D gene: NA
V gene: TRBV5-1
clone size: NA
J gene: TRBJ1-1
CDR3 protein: CASSLGGHGTEAFF
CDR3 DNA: TGCGCCAGCAGCTTGGGCGGTCACGGCACTGAAGCTTTCTTT

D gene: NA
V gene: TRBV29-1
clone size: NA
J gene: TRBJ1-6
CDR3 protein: CSVDPYRSYNSPLHF
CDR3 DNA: TGCAGCGTTGATCCGTACCGCTCCTATAATTCACCCCTCCACTTT

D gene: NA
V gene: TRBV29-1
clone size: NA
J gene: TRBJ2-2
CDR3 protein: CSAGTPIGSGELFF
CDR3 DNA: TGCAGCGCCGGGACACCAATTGGGAGCGGGGAGCTGTTTTTT

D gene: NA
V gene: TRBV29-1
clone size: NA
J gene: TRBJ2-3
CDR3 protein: CSFYSGTDTQYF
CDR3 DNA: TGCAGCTTTTATAGCGGCACAGATACGCAGTATTTT

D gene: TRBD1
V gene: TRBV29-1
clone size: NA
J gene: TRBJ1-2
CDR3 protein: CSAAGQGVYGYTF
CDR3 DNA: TGCAGCGCCGCCGGACAGGGAGTCTATGGCTACACCTTC

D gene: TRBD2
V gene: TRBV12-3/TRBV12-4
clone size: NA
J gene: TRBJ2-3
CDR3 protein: CASTLSGGRTGTQYF
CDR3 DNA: TGTGCCAGCACTCTAAGCGGGGGTAGGACCGGGACGCAGTATTTT

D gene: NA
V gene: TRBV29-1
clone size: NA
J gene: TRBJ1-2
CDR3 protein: CSVVKSYGYTF
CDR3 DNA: TGCAGCGTTGTTAAATCCTATGGCTACACCTTC

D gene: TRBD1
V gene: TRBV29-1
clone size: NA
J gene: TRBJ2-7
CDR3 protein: CSVARGRDRASYEQYF
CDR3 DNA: TGCAGCGTTGCACGGGGGCGGGACAGGGCGTCGTACGAGCAGTACTTC

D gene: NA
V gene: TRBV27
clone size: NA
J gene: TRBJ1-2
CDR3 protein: CASSSSDSNYGYTF
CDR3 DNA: TGTGCCAGCAGTTCCTCGGACTCTAACTATGGCTACACCTTC

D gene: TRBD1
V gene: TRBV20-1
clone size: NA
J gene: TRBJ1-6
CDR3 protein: CSAPGQGAHSPLHF
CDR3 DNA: TGCAGTGCCCCGGGACAGGGGGCACATTCACCCCTCCACTTT

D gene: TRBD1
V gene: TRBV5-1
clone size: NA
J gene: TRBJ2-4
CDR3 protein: CASSLETGSGGIQYF
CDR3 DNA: TGCGCCAGCAGCTTGGAGACAGGGTCTGGGGGCATTCAGTACTTC

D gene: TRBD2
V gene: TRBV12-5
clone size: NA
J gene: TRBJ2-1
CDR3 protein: CPPRGVLAGPYNEQFF
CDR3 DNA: TGTCCCCCCAGGGGGGTCCTAGCGGGGCCCTACAATGAGCAGTTCTTC

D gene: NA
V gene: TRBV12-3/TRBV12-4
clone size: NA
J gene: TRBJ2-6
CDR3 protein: CASSHLGGRSGANVLTF
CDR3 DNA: TGTGCCAGCAGTCATTTGGGGGGTCGGTCTGGGGCCAACGTCCTGACTTTC

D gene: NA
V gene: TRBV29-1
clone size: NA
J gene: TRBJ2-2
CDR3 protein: CSVVGGRKDTGELFF
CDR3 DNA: TGCAGCGTTGTCGGGGGGCGAAAGGACACCGGGGAGCTGTTTTTT

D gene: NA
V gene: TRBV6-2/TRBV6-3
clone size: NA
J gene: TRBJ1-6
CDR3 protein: CASSSAKSPLHF
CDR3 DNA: TGTGCCAGCAGTTCTGCAAAGTCACCCCTCCACTTT

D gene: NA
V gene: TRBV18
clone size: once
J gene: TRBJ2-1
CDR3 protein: CASSSLTGRSYNEQFF
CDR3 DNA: TGTGCCAGCTCATCCCTTACGGGGCGCTCCTACAATGAGCAGTTCTTC

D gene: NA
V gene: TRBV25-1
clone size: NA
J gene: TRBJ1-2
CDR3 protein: CASSEGVNGYTF
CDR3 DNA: TGTGCCAGCAGTGAAGGGGTTAATGGCTACACCTTC

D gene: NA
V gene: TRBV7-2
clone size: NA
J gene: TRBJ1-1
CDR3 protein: CASSFTPTLPNTEAFF
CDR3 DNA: TGTGCCAGCAGCTTCACCCCGACACTCCCTAACACTGAAGCTTTCTTT

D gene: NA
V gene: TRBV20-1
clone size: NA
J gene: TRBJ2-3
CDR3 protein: CSAKETTVVTDTQYF
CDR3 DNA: TGCAGTGCTAAAGAGACGACAGTCGTGACAGATACGCAGTATTTT

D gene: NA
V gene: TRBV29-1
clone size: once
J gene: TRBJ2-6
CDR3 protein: CSVEDPRSGANVLTF
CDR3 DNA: TGCAGCGTTGAAGATCCGAGGTCTGGGGCCAACGTCCTGACTTTC

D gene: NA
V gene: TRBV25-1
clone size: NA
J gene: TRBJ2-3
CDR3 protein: CASTSPDTQYF
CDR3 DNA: TGTGCCAGCACTTCCCCAGACACGCAGTATTTT

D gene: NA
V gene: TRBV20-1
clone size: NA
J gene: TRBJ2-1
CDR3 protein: CSARDDSTAYNEQFF
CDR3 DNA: TGCAGTGCTAGAGATGACTCCACCGCCTACAATGAGCAGTTCTTC

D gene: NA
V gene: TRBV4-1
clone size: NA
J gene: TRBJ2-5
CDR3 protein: CASSQEGGRQETQYF
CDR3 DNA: TGCGCCAGCAGCCAAGAGGGCGGCAGACAAGAGACCCAGTACTTC

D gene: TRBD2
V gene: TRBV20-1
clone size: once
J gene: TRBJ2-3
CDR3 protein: CSAPWRGASTDTQYF
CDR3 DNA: TGCAGTGCTCCTTGGCGGGGGGCCTCCACAGATACGCAGTATTTT

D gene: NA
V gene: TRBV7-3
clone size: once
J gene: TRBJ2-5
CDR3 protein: CASSLMAGPQETQYF
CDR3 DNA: TGTGCCAGCAGCTTAATGGCCGGGCCCCAAGAGACCCAGTACTTC

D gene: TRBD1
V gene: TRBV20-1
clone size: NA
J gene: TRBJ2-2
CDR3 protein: CSATASGTGNTGELFF
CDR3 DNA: TGCAGTGCTACTGCATCCGGGACAGGGAACACCGGGGAGCTGTTTTTT

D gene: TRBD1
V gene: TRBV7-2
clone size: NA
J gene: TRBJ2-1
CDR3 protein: CASSDAGTGSNEQFF
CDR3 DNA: TGTGCCAGCAGCGATGCCGGGACAGGGAGTAATGAGCAGTTCTTC

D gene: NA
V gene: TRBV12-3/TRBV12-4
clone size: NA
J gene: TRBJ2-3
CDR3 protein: CASSREERYTDTQYF
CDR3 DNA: TGTGCCAGCAGCAGGGAGGAGCGGTACACAGATACGCAGTATTTT

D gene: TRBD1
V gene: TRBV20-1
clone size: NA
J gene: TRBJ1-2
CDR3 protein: CSAGAGTGGWDGYTF
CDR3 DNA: TGCAGTGCTGGTGCCGGGACAGGGGGCTGGGATGGCTACACCTTC

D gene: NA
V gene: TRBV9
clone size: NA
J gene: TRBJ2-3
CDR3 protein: CASSVPSDMTSTDTQYF
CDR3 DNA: TGTGCCAGCAGCGTACCCTCGGACATGACTAGCACAGATACGCAGTATTTT

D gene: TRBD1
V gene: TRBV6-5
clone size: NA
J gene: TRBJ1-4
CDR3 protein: CASTYGQGRNEKLFF
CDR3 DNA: TGTGCCAGCACCTACGGACAGGGTCGGAATGAAAAACTGTTTTTT

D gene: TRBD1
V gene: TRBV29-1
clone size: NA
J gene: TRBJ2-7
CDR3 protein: CSVEVGTGSYEQYF
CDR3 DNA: TGCAGCGTTGAGGTTGGGACAGGGTCCTACGAGCAGTACTTC

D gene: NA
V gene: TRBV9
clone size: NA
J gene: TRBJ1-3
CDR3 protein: CASSVAGFGNTIYF
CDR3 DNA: TGTGCCAGCAGCGTAGCTGGGTTCGGAAACACCATATATTTT

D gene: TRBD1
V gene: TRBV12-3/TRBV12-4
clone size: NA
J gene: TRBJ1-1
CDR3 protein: CASSEDRVRNTEAFF
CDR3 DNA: TGTGCCAGCAGTGAGGACAGGGTACGGAACACTGAAGCTTTCTTT

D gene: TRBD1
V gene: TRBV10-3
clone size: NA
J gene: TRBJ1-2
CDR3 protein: CAITGTGANYGYTF
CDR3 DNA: TGTGCCATCACAGGGACAGGGGCTAACTATGGCTACACCTTC

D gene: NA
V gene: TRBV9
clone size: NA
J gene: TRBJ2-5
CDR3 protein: CASSPGTFQETQYF
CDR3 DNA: TGTGCCAGCAGCCCCGGGACATTCCAAGAGACCCAGTACTTC

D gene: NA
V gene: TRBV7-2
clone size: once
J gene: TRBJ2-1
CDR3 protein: CASSPRASSYNEQFF
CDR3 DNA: TGTGCCAGCAGTCCCCGCGCGAGCTCCTACAATGAGCAGTTCTTC

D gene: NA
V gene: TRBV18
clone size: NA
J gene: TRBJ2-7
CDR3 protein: CASSPPGHSYEQYF
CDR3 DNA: TGTGCCAGCTCACCTCCGGGACACTCCTACGAGCAGTACTTC

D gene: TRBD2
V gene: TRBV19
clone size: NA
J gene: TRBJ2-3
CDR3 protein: CASRIAAGAGDTQYF
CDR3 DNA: TGTGCCAGTAGGATCGCAGCGGGGGCCGGAGATACGCAGTATTTT

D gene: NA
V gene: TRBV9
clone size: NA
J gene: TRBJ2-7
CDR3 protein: CASSVRDGSYEQYF
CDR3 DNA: TGTGCCAGCAGCGTTCGGGACGGGTCCTACGAGCAGTACTTC